The 20 T cell receptor beta chains below all came from one sample that was sequenced in a study of memory CD4+ T cells and cytomegalovirus serostatus. The repertoire was sequenced with immunoSEQ multiplex PCR; TCRdb's copy has only in-frame clones and lacks some. The table lists around 62,000 clones, about 70% of them singletons. The sort gate was single viable CD3+CD4+CD8-CD45RO+ cells for memory CD4+ T cells. What was sequenced was memory CD4+ T cells from blood. Every receptor here comes from an adult in good health and CMV-seropositive.

The chain employs TRBV5-4 and TRBJ2-1; the match to TRBD1 covers 7 bases. V gave up 2 bases and J gave up 0 bases; unmatched junction bases: 2. Germline V gene lookup returns CDR1 SGHNT and CDR2 YYREEE (reference sequence). The CDR3 is 15 residues long. The CDR3 here is CASSFSGGSYNEQFF. The CDR3 DNA follows: TGTGCCAGCAGCTTCTCAGGGGGCTCCTACAATGAGCAGTTCTTC.

The rearrangement uses TRBV10-3 and TRBJ2-4, with D hard to call. CDR1 and CDR2 (germline): ENHRY, SYGVKD. V was pared by 4 bases and J by 5 bases, with 18 bases between. The CDR3 is 16 amino acids. CDR3 region: CAISVTPVGSENIQYF. Here the CDR3 DNA reads TGTGCCATCAGTGTGACCCCGGTGGGGTCCGAAAACATTCAGTACTTC.

This chain uses TRBV6-1 with TRBJ1-5, with D unclear. CDR1 is MNHNS, CDR2 SASEGT, per germline. This CDR3 region has 13 residues. V was cut by 8 bases and J by 5 bases, with 13 bases left in between. CDR3 sequence reads: CASGPTDYQPQHF. CDR3 nucleotides: TGTGCCAGCGGGCCCACCGACTATCAGCCCCAGCATTTT.

The rearrangement links TRBV4-1 to TRBJ1-4; weak D call: TRBD1 (6 bases). The V end was cut by 0 bases, the J end by 3 bases, with 11 bases between. CDR1 MGHRA and CDR2 YSYEKL come from the germline V gene. CDR3 length: 16 amino acids. The chain's CDR3 is CASSQDPGGPNEKLFF. CDR3 DNA sequence: TGCGCCAGCAGCCAAGATCCCGGGGGCCCTAATGAAAAACTGTTTTTT.

The chain joins TRBV7-8 to TRBJ2-4, with TRBD2 as a possible D gene (6 bases). Trimming pared 5 bases from V and 0 bases from J, leaving 14 bases between. Looked up from germline, CDR1 is SGHVS and CDR2 is FQNEAQ. The CDR3 runs to 16 residues. CDR3 sequence (DNA): TGTGCCAGCAGCCCCGCCGCGGGACTAGCCAAAAACATTCAGTACTTC. As protein: CASSPAAGLAKNIQYF.

In nucleotides, the CDR3 is TGTGCCAGCAGCCAAGAAGGCCTCGACAGGGGAAGGGGCTACACCTTC. It codes for CASSQEGLDRGRGYTF. The chain joins TRBV4-2 to TRBJ1-2, with 8 bases identical to TRBD1. The CDR3 length is 16 residues. V gave up 0 bases and J gave up 8 bases; unmatched junction bases: 11. Germline-derived CDR1 and CDR2 are LGHNA and YNFKEQ.

The chain employs TRBV6-1 and TRBJ1-1; D gene uncertain. The germline V gene encodes CDR1 MNHNS and CDR2 SASEGT. The V end was cut by 5 bases, the J end by 0 bases, with 4 bases between. The CDR3 runs 12 residues. CDR3 in amino acids: CASSMLNTEAFF. CDR3 bases: TGTGCCAGCAGTATGCTGAACACTGAAGCTTTCTTT.

This clone was detected only a few times. J is TRBJ1-2 and V is TRBV6-1; TRBD1 agrees at 7 bases. V trimming: 2 bases; J trimming: 3 bases; junction bases outside the gene matches: 9. Germline V CDR1 and CDR2: MNHNS, SASEGT. The CDR3 has 16 amino acids. CDR3 sequence: CASSEQGQQGYYGYTF. Written as DNA, the CDR3 is TGTGCCAGCAGTGAACAAGGCCAACAGGGGTACTATGGCTACACCTTC.

This clone was seen a handful of times. The genes are TRBV9 and TRBJ2-7; 7 nucleotides match TRBD2. Germline V gives CDR1 SGDLS, CDR2 YYNGEE. This CDR3 has 16 amino acids. V gave up 2 bases and J gave up 2 bases; unmatched junction bases: 10. In nucleotides, the CDR3 is TGTGCCAGCAGCGTTTCCGCTGACGCGGGGGCCTACGAGCAGTACTTC. It specifies CASSVSADAGAYEQYF.

The V and J genes are TRBV7-3 and TRBJ1-2; D uncertain. CDR1 is SGHTA, CDR2 FQGTGA, per germline. Trimming removed 5 bases from V and 0 bases from J, with 7 bases in between. The length of the CDR3 is 13 residues. This chain's CDR3 is CASSPLANYGYTF. The CDR3 DNA reads as TGTGCCAGCAGCCCCCTCGCTAACTATGGCTACACCTTC.

The chain employs TRBV6-5 and TRBJ1-2; 9 positions agree with TRBD1. The trim removed 0 bases at V and 7 bases at J, leaving 0 bases unmatched. This CDR3 comprises 13 residues. Germline CDR1 and CDR2: MNHEY and SVGAGI. The CDR3 region is CASSYSTGGGYTF. Written as DNA, the CDR3 is TGTGCCAGCAGTTACTCGACAGGGGGTGGCTACACCTTC.

This clone was found a few times. V and J are TRBV30 and TRBJ2-2; D may be TRBD1 (5 bases). The length of the CDR3 is 15 residues. Trimming pared 0 bases from V and 6 bases from J, leaving 14 bases between. Per germline, CDR1 GTSNPN and CDR2 SVGIG (reference sequence). The CDR3 bases are TGTGCCTGGAGTGTTTTCGGTGGGGCCGCCGGGGAGCTGTTTTTT. Amino acids: CAWSVFGGAAGELFF.

This chain joins TRBV6-5 and TRBJ2-7, with D maybe TRBD1 (6 bases). V dropped 6 bases and J dropped 4 bases, with 19 bases sitting between them. Germline V gene data show CDR1 as MNHEY and CDR2 as SVGAGI. This CDR3 contains 15 residues. This chain's CDR3 is CASSPTSRGRYEQYF. CDR3 in DNA: TGTGCCAGCAGCCCCACCTCCAGGGGCCGTTACGAGCAGTACTTC.

The gene calls are TRBV6-6 and TRBJ2-1, with D maybe TRBD2 (6 bases). Germline CDR1 MNHNY, CDR2 SVGAGI (reference sequence). The CDR3 contains 14 residues. The V end lost 3 bases, the J end lost 5 bases, and 11 bases lay between the germline ends. The DNA for the CDR3 is TGTGCCAGCAGTTATAGGGACTGGGACAATGAGCAGTTCTTC. This gives the protein CASSYRDWDNEQFF.

The chain has TRBV6-1 and TRBJ1-2, with D perhaps TRBD1 (6 bases). The CDR3 loop spans 12 amino acids. Trimming cost V 7 bases and J 5 bases, with 11 bases left between them. Germline V gives CDR1 MNHNS, CDR2 SASEGT. For the CDR3, the DNA is TGTGCCAGCACCGGGACAATTTATGGCTACACCTTC. Encoded protein: CASTGTIYGYTF.

This chain connects TRBV5-5 to TRBJ1-4; 10 bases match TRBD1. V lost 2 bases, J lost 5 bases, and 9 bases stayed unmatched. Germline V CDR1 and CDR2: SGHKS, YYEKEE (reference sequence). This CDR3 comprises 17 residues. DNA of the CDR3: TGTGCCAGCAGCTTCGGACAGGGGGGGAGAATGAATGAAAAACTGTTTTTT. It yields the protein CASSFGQGGRMNEKLFF.

This clone was counted a single time. Other nucleotide sequences from this sample produce the same CDR3. The rearrangement links TRBV30 to TRBJ2-7; D is unresolved. Germline V CDR1 and CDR2: GTSNPN, SVGIG (reference sequence). Trimming cost V 2 bases and J 0 bases, with 8 bases left between them. The length of the CDR3 is 13 residues. CDR3 coding DNA: TGTGCCTGGAGTAAGGGCCACTCCTACGAGCAGTACTTC. Protein product: CAWSKGHSYEQYF.

V gene TRBV4-1 combines with J gene TRBJ2-2; either TRBD1 or TRBD2 may supply D (6 bases each). V was shortened by 1 base and J by 2 bases, with 11 bases between the two germline ends. The CDR3 contains 16 residues. The V gene's germline CDR1 is MGHRA and CDR2 YSYEKL. The CDR3 is CASSQGGGLNTGELFF. The DNA of the CDR3 is TGCGCCAGCAGCCAAGGAGGGGGGCTAAACACCGGGGAGCTGTTTTTT.

This clone is categorized as medium-sized (0.01 to 0.1%). This sequence joins TRBV7-3 and TRBJ1-3; D unresolved. Between the trimmed V and J ends, which lost 3 bases and 1 base, there was a span of 4 bases. The CDR3 consists of 13 residues. CDR1 and CDR2 from the germline V gene are SGHTA and FQGTGA. CDR3 bases: TGTGCCAGCAGCTTTGGATCTGGAAACACCATATATTTT. This sequence encodes CASSFGSGNTIYF.

The chain combines TRBV28 with TRBJ1-2; the D is unclear. The V gene's germline CDR1 is MDHEN and CDR2 SYDVKM. CDR3 size: 13 residues. Between the trimmed V and J ends, which lost 5 bases and 5 bases, there was a span of 12 bases. The CDR3 coding sequence is TGTGCCAGCAGTCCGCAGGCGGGGTATGGCTACACCTTC. Amino acid sequence: CASSPQAGYGYTF.